This T cell receptor beta chain comes out of a study of cytomegalovirus exposure and HLA in healthy donors. Overall study context: In a later analysis, it was reported that the roughly 130 validation repertoires had been produced on the same platform as the 500 to 750 repertoires belonging to the first cohort.

V lost 3 bases to trimming and J lost 0 bases; unmatched junction nucleotides: 5. The CDR3 is 16 amino acids. CDR1 and CDR2 (germline): SGHDN, FVKESK. Data came from immunoSEQ multiplex PCR; TCRdb stores just in-frame clones and leaves some out. The sample lists around 80,000 clones; approximately 96% were seen once. The sample was PBMCs. The V call is TRBV14, the J call TRBJ2-7; 10 bases agree with TRBD2. The clonotype originates from a woman younger than 30 in good health and CMV-seronegative. CDR3 in DNA: TGTGCCAGCAGCCATTATCCTAGCGGGGGCTCCTACGAGCAGTACTTC. Translation: CASSHYPSGGSYEQYF. Looking up the rest from reference TRBV14 and TRBJ2-7 gives the full variable domain: EAGVTQFPSHSVIEKGQTVTLRCDPISGHDNLYWYRRVMGKEIKFLLHFVKESKQDESGMPNNRFLAERTGGTYSTLKVQPAELEDSGVYFCASSHYPSGGSYEQYFGPGTRLTVT.